This passage covers 19 T cell receptor beta chains from one sample sequenced in a study of cytomegalovirus exposure and HLA in healthy donors. Primers included in the PCR were 60 Vbeta and 13 Jbeta primers. Clones were sequenced by immunoSEQ multiplex PCR, and TCRdb holds only the in-frame ones, with some missing. The data show approximately 160,000 clones, 65% to 70% seen once. The sequenced material came from PBMCs. The receptor set was obtained from a woman aged 18-29 years in good health and CMV-seropositive.

This clone has more than one count but fewer than ten. The V gene is TRBV25-1, the J gene TRBJ1-2, with 7 bases that match TRBD1. The germline CDR1 and CDR2 sequences are MGHDK and SYGVNS. The CDR3 has 15 residues. Losses at the gene ends were 1 base for V and 6 bases for J; bases not matched to a gene: 8. CDR3 sequence: CASSESGRGRNGYTF. CDR3 bases: TGTGCCAGCAGTGAATCCGGCAGGGGGAGAAATGGCTACACCTTC.

Here the CDR3 DNA reads TGTGCCACCAGCGGAGGGAGGGACACTGAAGCTTTCTTT. It yields the protein CATSGGRDTEAFF. V gene TRBV15 combines with J gene TRBJ1-1; no definite D call. CDR3 size: 13 residues. CDR1 and CDR2 from the germline V gene are LNHNV and YYDKDF (reference sequence). Trimming left V 5 bases short and J 3 bases short, with 10 bases between. Full variable domain (missing parts from reference TRBV15 and TRBJ1-1): DAMVIQNPRYQVTQFGKPVTLSCSQTLNHNVMYWYQQKSSQAPKLLFHYYDKDFNNEADTPDNFQSRRPNTSFCFLDIRSPGLGDTAMYLCATSGGRDTEAFFGQGTRLTVV.

This rearrangement joins TRBV5-1 to TRBJ2-1; TRBD2 matches at 15 bases. This CDR3 contains 15 residues. V was clipped by 4 bases and J by 8 bases; unmatched bases: 4. Germline loops: CDR1 SGHRS, CDR2 YFSETQ. The CDR3 protein is CASSAGLAGGDEQFF. CDR3 coding DNA: TGCGCCAGCAGCGCGGGACTAGCGGGAGGTGATGAGCAGTTCTTC.

The V and J genes are TRBV4-3 and TRBJ1-3; 9 nucleotides match TRBD1. Per the germline V gene, CDR1 is LGHNA and CDR2 is YSLEER. The CDR3 runs 18 residues. With 3 bases clipped from V and 2 bases from J, the junction kept 11 bases outside the gene matches. The DNA for the CDR3 is TGCGCCAGCAGCCAGGGGCCACAGGGGGCATTAGCTGGAAACACCATATATTTT. Translating it yields CASSQGPQGALAGNTIYF.

The J gene is TRBJ2-5, the V gene TRBV15; no firm D call. V was trimmed by 6 bases and J by 5 bases, leaving 10 bases between them. CDR1 and CDR2 from the germline V gene are LNHNV and YYDKDF (reference sequence). CDR3 size: 12 residues. The CDR3: CATRTSGETQYF. The CDR3 DNA reads TGTGCCACCAGGACCTCCGGGGAGACCCAGTACTTC.

This clone has more than one count but fewer than ten. CDR3 DNA: TGTGCCAGCAGCTTAGGCGTCTCCCCAACTAATGAAAAACTGTTTTTT. Translated, it gives CASSLGVSPTNEKLFF. V gene TRBV11-2 combines with J gene TRBJ1-4; D is unresolved. Trimming took 1 base from V and 0 from J, leaving 9 bases between them. The CDR3 spans 16 residues. The V gene's germline CDR1 is SGHAT and CDR2 FQNNGV.

The J gene is TRBJ2-1, the V gene TRBV20-1; D is unclear. The CDR3 totals 11 residues. From germline, CDR1 is DFQATT and CDR2 SNEGSKA (reference sequence). Trimming took off 6 bases at V and 7 bases at J, with 10 bases between the two ends. This CDR3 reads CSAFSENEQFF. CDR3 DNA sequence: TGCAGTGCCTTTTCAGAAAATGAGCAGTTCTTC.

This clone was recorded a few times. The V gene is TRBV27, the J gene TRBJ2-7; 7 bases are shared with TRBD1. The CDR3 is 16 amino acids. The J segment lost 6 bases and the V segment lost 6 bases, leaving 17 bases of the junction unmatched. The germline CDR1 and CDR2 sequences are MNHEY and SMNVEV (reference sequence). The chain's CDR3 is CASSRDREWPDREQYF. The CDR3 DNA sequence: TGTGCCAGCAGCCGCGACAGGGAATGGCCCGACCGCGAGCAGTACTTC.

V usage is TRBV30 and J usage is TRBJ1-2, with a weak D call TRBD1 (5 bases). With 0 bases removed from V and 8 bases from J, the gap between germline ends came to 13 bases. CDR3 length: 13 residues. The germline V gene has CDR1 GTSNPN and CDR2 SVGIG (reference sequence). This CDR3 is CAWSVTGVGGYTF. The CDR3 DNA is TGTGCCTGGAGTGTCACGGGGGTGGGAGGCTACACCTTC.

This clone was counted once. This chain joins TRBV9 and TRBJ2-1; 8 nucleotides align to TRBD2. V shed 4 bases, J shed 3 bases, and the junction held 6 bases outside the gene matches. Germline-derived CDR1 and CDR2 are SGDLS and YYNGEE. The CDR3 contains 15 residues. The chain's CDR3 is CASSPAGELYNEQFF. The CDR3 DNA reads TGTGCCAGCAGCCCAGCGGGAGAGCTCTACAATGAGCAGTTCTTC.

The chain recombines TRBV30 with TRBJ2-7; D ambiguous. This CDR3 spans 12 amino acids. Germline V lookup: CDR1 GTSNPN, CDR2 SVGIG (reference sequence). V was trimmed by 2 bases and J by 1 base, leaving 6 bases between them. CDR3 region: CAWSPPSYEQYF. CDR3 DNA sequence: TGTGCCTGGAGTCCCCCGTCCTACGAGCAGTACTTC.

The J gene is TRBJ2-5, the V gene TRBV30; the D gene is possibly TRBD1 (5 bases). The end of the DNA fits TRBJ2-7 better, so the J call may be wrong. This CDR3 has 16 amino acids. Germline V gene sequence: CDR1 GTSNPN, CDR2 SVGIG (reference sequence). The CDR3 nucleotides read TGTGCCTGGAGTGAGAGCCTCAGGGTTAGGGCCTACGAGCAGTACTTC. Encoded protein: CAWSESLRVRAYEQYF.

V and J are TRBV2 and TRBJ2-2, with a possible D match to TRBD1 (6 bases). The J call may be in error: the DNA end matches TRBJ1-3 better. Germline CDR1 SNHLY, CDR2 FYNNEI. The CDR3 is 16 residues long. CDR3 loop: CASSSSQGDSGNTIYF. The CDR3 DNA sequence: TGTGCCAGCAGTTCCTCACAGGGCGACTCTGGAAACACCATATATTTT.

This clone was found a few times. J is TRBJ1-5 and V is TRBV28; the D gene is possibly TRBD1 (6 bases). Trimming took 7 bases from V and 6 from J, leaving 10 bases between them. The CDR3 runs to 12 residues. Germline lookup yields CDR1 MDHEN and CDR2 SYDVKM. The CDR3 is CASKGEGQPQHF. The CDR3 DNA sequence: TGTGCCAGCAAGGGGGAGGGTCAGCCCCAGCATTTT.

The V call is TRBV11-2, the J call TRBJ2-7, with 11 bases matching TRBD1. Germline assignment: CDR1 SGHAT and CDR2 FQNNGV. Trimming took 5 bases from V and 3 from J; bases not matched to a gene: 6. CDR3 length: 15 amino acids. The CDR3 sequence: CASSLGGQGVYEQYF. The CDR3 nucleotides read TGTGCCAGCAGCCTAGGGGGACAGGGGGTCTACGAGCAGTACTTC. The full variable domain, rest sourced from reference TRBV11-2 and TRBJ2-7, is EAGVAQSPRYKIIEKRQSVAFWCNPISGHATLYWYQQILGQGPKLLIQFQNNGVVDDSQLPKDRFSAERLKGVDSTLKIQPAKLEDSAVYLCASSLGGQGVYEQYFGPGTRLTVT.

CDR3 DNA: TGTGCCAGCAGCTTAGGCGGACAAAACACTGAAGCTTTCTTT. It translates to CASSLGGQNTEAFF. The genes are TRBV11-3 and TRBJ1-1, with D possibly matching TRBD1 (5 bases). The CDR3 runs to 14 residues. Trimming shortened V by 1 base and J by 2 bases, and 8 bases separated the two germline ends. CDR1 and CDR2 from the germline V gene are SGHNT and YENEEA. Together with reference TRBV11-3 and TRBJ1-1, the CDR3 gives the full variable domain: EAGVVQSPRYKIIEKKQPVAFWCNPISGHNTLYWYLQNLGQGPELLIRYENEEAVDDSQLPKDRFSAERLKGVDSTLKIQPAELGDSAVYLCASSLGGQNTEAFFGQGTRLTVV.

This sequence joins TRBV7-8 and TRBJ2-3; D is possibly TRBD1 (6 bases). Germline CDR1 SGHVS, CDR2 FQNEAQ. Trimming took off 1 base at V and 9 bases at J, with 20 bases between the two ends. The length of the CDR3 is 16 residues. The CDR3 nucleotides are TGTGCCAGCAGCTTAGTCCCGGCAAAGGGGGTCGAGACGCAGTATTTT. It translates to CASSLVPAKGVETQYF. The full variable domain, with the rest looked up from reference TRBV7-8 and TRBJ2-3, is GAGVSQSPRYKVAKRGQDVALRCDPISGHVSLFWYQQALGQGPEFLTYFQNEAQLDKSGLPSDRFFAERPEGSVSTLKIQRTQQEDSAVYLCASSLVPAKGVETQYFGPGTRLTVL.

The chain uses TRBV15 and TRBJ2-5; D unclear. The CDR3 contains 13 residues. In germline, CDR1 is LNHNV, CDR2 YYDKDF (reference sequence). V dropped 0 bases and J dropped 2 bases, with 4 bases sitting between them. Here the CDR3 reads CATSRDRQETQYF. The CDR3 nucleotides read TGTGCCACCAGCAGAGACAGACAAGAGACCCAGTACTTC. The variable domain in full, with the rest retrieved from reference TRBV15 and TRBJ2-5, is DAMVIQNPRYQVTQFGKPVTLSCSQTLNHNVMYWYQQKSSQAPKLLFHYYDKDFNNEADTPDNFQSRRPNTSFCFLDIRSPGLGDTAMYLCATSRDRQETQYFGPGTRLLVL.

The chain employs TRBV7-2 and TRBJ1-6, with D hard to call. Germline V lookup: CDR1 SGHTA, CDR2 FQGNSA. The CDR3 extends over 15 amino acids. With 0 bases removed from V and 5 bases from J, the gap between germline ends came to 8 bases. DNA for the CDR3: TGTGCCAGCAGCTTAGCCGTTGGGCATAATTCACCCCTCCACTTT. Translating it yields CASSLAVGHNSPLHF. Using reference TRBV7-2 and TRBJ1-6 for the parts outside the CDR3, the full variable domain is GAGVSQSPSNKVTEKGKDVELRCDPISGHTALYWYRQSLGQGLEFLIYFQGNSAPDKSGLPSDRFSAERTGGSVSTLTIQRTQQEDSAVYLCASSLAVGHNSPLHFGNGTRLTVT.